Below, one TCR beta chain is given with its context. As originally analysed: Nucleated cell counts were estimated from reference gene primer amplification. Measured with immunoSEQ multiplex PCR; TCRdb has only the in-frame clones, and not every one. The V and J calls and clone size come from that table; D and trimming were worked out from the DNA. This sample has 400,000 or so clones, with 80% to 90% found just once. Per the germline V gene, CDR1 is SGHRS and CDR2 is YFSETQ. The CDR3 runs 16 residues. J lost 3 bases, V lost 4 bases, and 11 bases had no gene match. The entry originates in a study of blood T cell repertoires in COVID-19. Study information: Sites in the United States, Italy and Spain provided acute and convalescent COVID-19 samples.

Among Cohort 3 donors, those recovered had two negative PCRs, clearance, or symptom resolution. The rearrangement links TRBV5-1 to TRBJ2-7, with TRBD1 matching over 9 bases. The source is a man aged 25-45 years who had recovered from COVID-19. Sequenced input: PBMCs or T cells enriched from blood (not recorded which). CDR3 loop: CASSKEPGQGHYEQYF. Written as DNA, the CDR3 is TGCGCCAGCAGCAAGGAACCGGGACAGGGTCACTACGAGCAGTACTTC.